This TCR beta chain was sequenced in a study of cytomegalovirus exposure and HLA in healthy donors. Some clones are missing from TCRdb's copy, which holds only in-frame ones; the method was immunoSEQ multiplex PCR. The sample yields around 200,000 clones, around 80% seen once. The germline CDR1 and CDR2 sequences are MDHEN and SYDVKM. The V and J ends lost 7 bases and 4 bases, in that order; junction bases with no gene match: 9. This CDR3 spans 14 amino acids. The rearrangement links TRBV28 to TRBJ2-5; 7 nucleotides agree with TRBD2. Sequenced input: PBMCs. This TCR derives from a woman aged 25 to 39 in good health and CMV-seronegative. CDR3 coding DNA: TGTGCCAGCACGCCTTCGGGGAGGGGAGAGACCCAGTACTTC. Its protein product is CASTPSGRGETQYF.